The 23 T cell receptor beta chains below all came from one sample that was sequenced in a study of blood T cell repertoires in COVID-19. Sequenced by immunoSEQ multiplex PCR; TCRdb stores in-frame clones only, minus some. The repertoire has approximately 180,000 clones, 70% to 90% of them found once; the top ten carry approximately 4.5%. Sequenced: peripheral blood. The receptors derive from a human donor in a cohort sampled during active COVID-19.

V and J are TRBV6-2 or TRBV6-3 and TRBJ1-2, with TRBD1 identical over 7 bases. The CDR3 consists of 12 residues. J gave up 4 bases and V 5 bases, and 1 base lay outside the gene matches. Germline CDR1 reads MNHEY; CDR2 reads SVGEGT. The CDR3 here is CASSRDSYGYTF. In DNA, the CDR3 is TGTGCCAGCAGTCGGGACAGCTATGGCTACACCTTC.

This clone occurred a few times. The rearrangement uses TRBV9 and TRBJ1-1, with a tentative D call TRBD1 (5 bases). The CDR3 has 14 amino acids. Trimming shortened V by 4 bases and J by 1 base, and 11 bases separated the two germline ends. The V gene's germline CDR1 is SGDLS and CDR2 YYNGEE. The CDR3 loop reads CASSKGVQNTEAFF. CDR3 nucleotide sequence: TGTGCCAGCAGCAAAGGGGTACAGAACACTGAAGCTTTCTTT. The whole variable domain, filled in from reference TRBV9 and TRBJ1-1, reads DSGVTQTPKHLITATGQRVTLRCSPRSGDLSVYWYQQSLDQGLQFLIQYYNGEERAKGNILERFSAQQFPDLHSELNLSSLELGDSALYFCASSKGVQNTEAFFGQGTRLTVV.

J is TRBJ1-1 and V is TRBV5-6; D is ambiguous. The V and J ends lost 1 base and 7 bases respectively, with 8 bases between them. The V gene's germline CDR1 is SGHDT and CDR2 YYEEEE. The CDR3 consists of 12 residues. The CDR3 DNA follows: TGTGCCAGCAGCTTGTTCGGGTTTGAAGCTTTCTTT. Translating gives CASSLFGFEAFF.

The rearrangement uses TRBV6-5 and TRBJ2-5; tentatively, D is TRBD1 (6 bases). Between the trimmed V and J ends, which lost 6 bases and 2 bases, there was a span of 10 bases. The CDR3 is made up of 13 amino acids. Germline-derived CDR1 and CDR2 are MNHEY and SVGAGI. The CDR3 DNA follows: TGTGCCAGCAGAAGACAGGATCAAGAGACCCAGTACTTC. It encodes CASRRQDQETQYF.

On this clone itself: The junction does not match germline at one end; this may be a read error. The genes are TRBV11-2 and TRBJ2-7, with 8 bases that match TRBD2. The CDR3 totals 13 residues. CDR1 and CDR2 from the germline V gene are SGHAT and FQNNGV. This chain's CDR3 is CASSLVREGRIHF. CDR3 DNA: TGTGCCAGCAGCTTAGTACGGGAGGGCCGGATTCACTTC.

This chain links TRBV18 with TRBJ1-5, with D unresolved. Germline V gene lookup returns CDR1 KGHSH and CDR2 LQKENI. The V and J ends lost 0 bases and 3 bases respectively, with 9 bases between them. The CDR3 spans 15 residues. CDR3 amino acids: CASSPPGGNNQPQHF. The CDR3 region has the DNA TGTGCCAGCTCACCACCGGGAGGGAACAATCAGCCCCAGCATTTT.

This clone occurred once. The chain employs TRBV5-1 and TRBJ2-3; 10 bases are shared with TRBD2. This CDR3 comprises 16 residues. Germline-derived CDR1 and CDR2 are SGHRS and YFSETQ. V shed 3 bases, J shed 2 bases, and the junction held 6 bases outside the gene matches. The CDR3, as DNA: TGCGCCAGCAGCTCCTCTAGCGGGGGCCCCACAGATACGCAGTATTTT. It specifies CASSSSSGGPTDTQYF.

CDR3 region: CASTEASLAGTDTQYF. The CDR3 nucleotides read TGTGCCAGCACTGAAGCCTCACTAGCGGGTACAGATACGCAGTATTTT. The J gene is TRBJ2-3, the V gene TRBV9; 9 bases align to TRBD2. Germline CDR1 SGDLS, CDR2 YYNGEE. This CDR3 has 16 residues. V was clipped by 6 bases and J by 3 bases; unmatched bases: 11.

The J gene is TRBJ1-6, the V gene TRBV25-1, with 7 bases lining up with TRBD1. The J segment lost 6 bases and the V segment lost 6 bases, leaving 8 bases of the junction unmatched. Germline V gene data show CDR1 as MGHDK and CDR2 as SYGVNS. The CDR3 is 15 residues long. The CDR3 loop is CASSKGTAFNSPLHF. The CDR3 region has the DNA TGTGCCAGCAGCAAAGGGACAGCATTTAATTCACCCCTCCACTTT.

V usage is TRBV30 and J usage is TRBJ1-6, with D possibly TRBD1 on 5 matching bases. This CDR3 is 13 amino acids long. Germline CDR1 is GTSNPN and CDR2 is SVGIG (reference sequence). V was trimmed by 0 bases and J by 10 bases, leaving 10 bases between them. The CDR3 region has the DNA TGTGCCTGGAGTGTACAGGAGGGATCACCCCTCCACTTT. This gives the protein CAWSVQEGSPLHF.

The gene calls are TRBV5-1 and TRBJ2-6; 8 positions agree with TRBD1. The J segment lost 3 bases and the V segment lost 3 bases, leaving 8 bases of the junction unmatched. CDR1 and CDR2 (germline): SGHRS, YFSETQ. There are 17 residues in the CDR3. The CDR3 DNA is TGCGCCAGCAGCTCGGACAGGGTGTTTAGTGGGGCCAACGTCCTGACTTTC. Its translation: CASSSDRVFSGANVLTF.

The rearrangement joins TRBV12-5 to TRBJ2-2, with D perhaps TRBD1 (5 bases). Germline CDR1 is LGHNT and CDR2 is FRNRAP. The V end was cut by 0 bases, the J end by 0 bases, with 17 bases between. This CDR3 has 19 amino acids. CDR3 nucleotides: TGTGCTAGTGGTTTGGTCCACGGAGCCAGGGCCACGAACACCGGGGAGCTGTTTTTT. Translating it yields CASGLVHGARATNTGELFF.

J is TRBJ2-1 and V is TRBV9; 9 positions agree with TRBD2. The germline gives CDR1 SGDLS, CDR2 YYNGEE. After removal of 0 bases from V and 4 bases from J, the junction contained 8 bases not matched to a gene. This CDR3 has 17 residues. CDR3 DNA: TGTGCCAGCAGCGTAGCTCCGACTAGCGGAAATTACAATGAGCAGTTCTTC. Its translation: CASSVAPTSGNYNEQFF.

This chain connects TRBV30 to TRBJ2-5; 7 nucleotides align to TRBD1. V was pared by 2 bases and J by 5 bases, with 8 bases of the junction left unmatched. Per germline, CDR1 GTSNPN and CDR2 SVGIG (reference sequence). CDR3 size: 14 residues. As DNA, the CDR3 is TGTGCCTGGAGTAACCTACAGGGGTCGGAGACCCAGTACTTC. This encodes CAWSNLQGSETQYF.

This clone showed up just a few times. This same CDR3 is encoded by further DNA sequences in the sample. The chain employs TRBV6-1 and TRBJ1-1; weak D call: TRBD1 (6 bases). This CDR3 is built from 13 residues. Trimming removed 2 bases at V and 4 bases at J, with 8 bases between. Per the germline V gene, CDR1 is MNHNS and CDR2 is SASEGT. In DNA form, the CDR3 reads TGTGCCAGCAGTGAAAACAGGGTCACTGAAGCTTTCTTT. Its translation: CASSENRVTEAFF.

This clone was picked up a small number of times. The chain joins TRBV30 to TRBJ1-5; maybe TRBD1 (5 bases). The germline CDR1 and CDR2 sequences are GTSNPN and SVGIG (reference sequence). This CDR3 has 15 amino acids. The V gene lost 0 bases and the J gene lost 0 bases, with 9 bases spanning the gap. CDR3 residues: CAWSVPTVSNQPQHF. The CDR3 DNA reads TGTGCCTGGAGTGTACCGACAGTTAGCAATCAGCCCCAGCATTTT.

The chain has TRBV9 and TRBJ1-1; 7 bases agree with TRBD1. The V and J ends lost 3 bases and 4 bases, in that order; junction bases with no gene match: 6. The germline gives CDR1 SGDLS, CDR2 YYNGEE. CDR3 length equals 14 residues. The CDR3 coding sequence is TGTGCCAGCAGCGGGGGACAGAGATTCACTGAAGCTTTCTTT. This codes for CASSGGQRFTEAFF. The full variable domain, its missing parts supplied by reference TRBV9 and TRBJ1-1, is DSGVTQTPKHLITATGQRVTLRCSPRSGDLSVYWYQQSLDQGLQFLIQYYNGEERAKGNILERFSAQQFPDLHSELNLSSLELGDSALYFCASSGGQRFTEAFFGQGTRLTVV.

The chain links TRBV6-5 to TRBJ2-7, with TRBD2 matching 9 bases. In germline, CDR1 is MNHEY, CDR2 SVGAGI. V lost 1 base and J lost 6; bases outside the gene matches: 4. There are 14 residues in the CDR3. Written as DNA, the CDR3 is TGTGCCAGCAGTTACTTAGCGGGAGCGGTCGAGCAGTACTTC. Residues: CASSYLAGAVEQYF.

The gene calls are TRBV6-6 and TRBJ1-1, with a possible D match to TRBD1 (5 bases). The CDR3 is 13 residues long. V shed 6 bases and J shed 4 bases, with 12 bases lying between them. The germline gives CDR1 MNHNY, CDR2 SVGAGI (reference sequence). CDR3 sequence: CASRLQGVTEAFF. The CDR3, as DNA: TGTGCCAGCAGACTCCAGGGTGTCACTGAAGCTTTCTTT.

The CDR3 sequence is CASSQTAYEQYF. The DNA for the CDR3 is TGTGCCAGCAGCCAGACAGCCTACGAGCAGTACTTC. The chain employs TRBV7-8 and TRBJ2-7, with D possibly being TRBD1 (5 bases). The CDR3 covers 12 residues. The germline gives CDR1 SGHVS, CDR2 FQNEAQ. V lost 5 bases and J lost 2, with 7 bases in between.

V gene TRBV7-8 combines with J gene TRBJ2-3; 12 positions agree with TRBD2. With V trimmed by 2 bases and J by 6 bases, 6 bases remained unmatched. CDR3 length equals 16 residues. From germline, CDR1 is SGHVS and CDR2 FQNEAQ. In nucleotides, the CDR3 is TGTGCCAGCAGCTTAAGGCTAGCGGGAGGGGGGGATACGCAGTATTTT. Its translation is CASSLRLAGGGDTQYF.

The chain joins TRBV10-3 to TRBJ2-3; D gene unclear. The CDR3 extends over 13 amino acids. Germline lookup yields CDR1 ENHRY and CDR2 SYGVKD. V dropped 2 bases and J dropped 10 bases, with 13 bases sitting between them. The CDR3 DNA sequence: TGTGCCATCAGTGAGACCACTACCACGGCGCAGTATTTT. As protein: CAISETTTTAQYF.

The gene calls are TRBV19 and TRBJ1-1; D remains ambiguous. CDR3 size: 13 residues. The germline V gene has CDR1 LNHDA and CDR2 SQIVND (reference sequence). Trimming removed 5 bases at V and 0 bases at J, with 7 bases between. For the CDR3, the DNA is TGTGCCAGTAGTCGCCGGGTGAACACTGAAGCTTTCTTT. Encoded protein: CASSRRVNTEAFF.